This entry lists 23 T cell receptor beta chains sequenced from one sample in a study of read filtering for tumor transcriptome and immune sequencing. This library used roughly 400 ng RNA and molecular barcoded adaptors spanning alpha/delta and beta/gamma chains. In TCRdb, the reads were re-called with MiXCR into one record per CDR3 protein. The sample carries over 50,000 distinct CDR3 sequences, around 21% recorded once. Material: a population of CD138-negative cells sorted from bone marrow. The receptor set was obtained from a donor over 35 with multiple myeloma.

This chain uses TRBV7-9 with TRBJ1-3; 10 bases line up with TRBD1. V lost 6 bases to trimming and J lost 2 bases; unmatched junction nucleotides: 4. The CDR3 extends over 15 amino acids. Germline lookup yields CDR1 SEHNR and CDR2 FQNEAQ (reference sequence). The CDR3 loop is CASSRQGAAGNTIYF. The CDR3 DNA is TGTGCCAGCAGTCGACAGGGGGCCGCTGGAAACACCATATATTTT.

This clonotype has just a few counts. This chain links TRBV29-1 with TRBJ1-5; D unclear. The ends were cut back, 3 bases at V and 6 bases at J, with 12 bases in the middle. The V gene's germline CDR1 is SQVTM and CDR2 ANQGSEA. The CDR3 runs to 13 residues. Here the CDR3 DNA reads TGCAGCGTTGAGTTACAGCCGGGTCAGCCCCAGCATTTT. Translating it yields CSVELQPGQPQHF.

This clonotype was observed many times. This chain links TRBV20-1 with TRBJ2-1, with D uncertain. The CDR3 totals 12 residues. Per the germline V gene, CDR1 is DFQATT and CDR2 is SNEGSKA (reference sequence). V dropped 3 bases and J dropped 6 bases, with 9 bases sitting between them. In nucleotides, the CDR3 is TGCAGTGCTAGTGCCGCGCTCAATGAGCAGTTCTTC. It is translated as CSASAALNEQFF.

With respect to this clonotype: Just one base apart from a much larger clone, this may be a read error. The CDR3 end shows no conserved phenylalanine or tryptophan, and so a read error is likely. The chain uses TRBV6-5 and TRBJ1-2, with D hard to call. CDR1 is MNHEY, CDR2 SVGAGI, per germline. The CDR3 totals 14 residues. V was trimmed by 5 bases and J by 4 bases, leaving 14 bases between them. The CDR3 DNA is TGTGCCAGCAGTCTCACACAGAGCTCCTATGGCTACACCCTC. It translates to CASSLTQSSYGYTL.

This clonotype was counted a few times. An end of the junction does not agree with germline; a read error may underlie this. The J gene is TRBJ2-5, the V gene TRBV20-1; D possibly uses TRBD1 or TRBD2 (6 bases each). The CDR3 totals 13 residues. Germline V gives CDR1 DFQATT, CDR2 SNEGSKA (reference sequence). The CDR3 coding sequence is TGCAGTGCTTCCCAGGGGACTCCGGGGACCCAGCACTTC. It encodes CSASQGTPGTQHF.

The V and J genes are TRBV9 and TRBJ2-3; D is ambiguous. This CDR3 is 19 amino acids long. V was trimmed by 4 bases and J by 3 bases, leaving 27 bases between them. CDR1 and CDR2 (germline): SGDLS, YYNGEE. The CDR3 protein is CASSPTVMTQTPVTDTQYF. CDR3 in DNA: TGTGCCAGCAGCCCGACGGTGATGACGCAAACTCCCGTAACAGATACGCAGTATTTT.

This clonotype was observed a few times. A much more abundant neighbour one base away suggests this may be a read error. The V and J genes are TRBV28 and TRBJ2-1; D perhaps matches TRBD1 (6 bases). CDR1 and CDR2 from the germline V gene are MDHEN and SYDVKM. The CDR3 extends over 15 amino acids. Written as DNA, the CDR3 is TGTGCCAGCAGTCCGATTGGGACAACTAACGATGAGCAGTCCTTC. This gives the protein CASSPIGTTNDEQSF.

This clonotype came up a few times. J is TRBJ1-5 and V is TRBV29-1, with D possibly being TRBD1 (6 bases). CDR3 length: 13 amino acids. Germline V gene sequence: CDR1 SQVTM, CDR2 ANQGSEA. V shed 4 bases and J shed 4 bases, with 11 bases lying between them. CDR3 loop: CSVGQGLNQPQHF. CDR3 sequence (DNA): TGCAGCGTTGGGCAGGGGTTAAATCAGCCCCAGCATTTT.

Ten or more counts support this clonotype. The chain recombines TRBV20-1 with TRBJ2-3, with a tentative D call TRBD2 (6 bases). The germline CDR1 and CDR2 sequences are DFQATT and SNEGSKA (reference sequence). The CDR3 sequence is 12 residues long. V lost 5 bases to trimming and J lost 3 bases, with 9 bases between them. This CDR3 is CSAGGSTDTQYF. In nucleotides, the CDR3 is TGCAGTGCTGGGGGGTCAACAGATACGCAGTATTTT.

The V call is TRBV1, the J call TRBJ2-7; the listed D gene, TRBD2, was not tested against the DNA. TRBV1 is a recognized pseudogene. This CDR3 is built from 15 residues. The CDR3, as DNA: TGCACCGCTGTCCTGGGACTAGCGGACTCTTACGAGCAGTACTTC. Protein: CTAVLGLADSYEQYF.

This clonotype was counted at least ten times. The chain is built from TRBV5-1 and TRBJ2-7; TRBD1 matches 8 bases. CDR3 length equals 14 residues. Looked up from germline, CDR1 is SGHRS and CDR2 is YFSETQ. The J segment lost 4 bases and the V segment lost 3 bases, leaving 6 bases of the junction unmatched. For the CDR3, the DNA is TGCGCCAGCAGCTCGGACAGGGTCGGGTACGAGCAGTACTTC. It yields the protein CASSSDRVGYEQYF.

The CDR3 protein is CASSQVIRRSGKMYGYTF. In nucleotides, the CDR3 is TGCGCCAGCAGCCAAGTTATCCGACGTTCAGGAAAAATGTATGGCTACACCTTC. The chain couples TRBV4-1 to TRBJ1-2; D not resolved. The CDR3 is 18 residues long. Trimming took off 1 base at V and 5 bases at J, with 23 bases between the two ends. CDR1 and CDR2 from the germline V gene are MGHRA and YSYEKL.

With regard to this clonotype: At one end, the junction sequence differs from germline, possibly due to a read error. This rearrangement joins TRBV28 to TRBJ2-5, with 8 bases identical to TRBD2. Germline V gives CDR1 MDHEN, CDR2 SYDVKM. This CDR3 contains 15 residues. The CDR3 sequence: CASSGSGGLQQTQCF. For the CDR3, the DNA is TGTGCCAGCAGTGGCAGCGGGGGACTCCAGCAGACCCAGTGCTTC.

This rearrangement joins TRBV20-1 to TRBJ1-5; possibly TRBD1 for D (5 bases). The V gene's germline CDR1 is DFQATT and CDR2 SNEGSKA (reference sequence). V lost 0 bases and J 4 bases, leaving 19 bases between the germline ends. CDR3 length: 17 residues. CDR3 protein: CSARDSTGTGSNQPQHF. CDR3 DNA sequence: TGCAGTGCTAGAGATTCAACCGGGACTGGGAGTAATCAGCCCCAGCATTTT.

CDR3 sequence reads: CASSRSDKHYSNQPQHF. The CDR3 DNA reads as TGCGCCAGCAGCCGATCTGACAAACATTATAGCAATCAGCCCCAGCATTTT. V gene TRBV23-1 combines with J gene TRBJ1-5, with D unclear. TRBV23-1 falls under the ORF class, with uncertain function. The CDR3 contains 17 residues. V shed 6 bases and J shed 0 bases, with 18 bases lying between them.

This clonotype was seen ten or more times. The chain uses TRBV6-5 and TRBJ2-1; TRBD2 agrees at 7 bases. Germline V lookup: CDR1 MNHEY, CDR2 SVGAGI. CDR3 length: 15 residues. J gave up 5 bases and V 2 bases, and 6 bases lay outside the gene matches. CDR3 coding DNA: TGTGCCAGCAGTTACGGCGGGAGTGGGAACAATGAGCAGTTCTTC. Its translation is CASSYGGSGNNEQFF.

Ten or more counts support this clonotype. This chain links TRBV7-8 with TRBJ1-2, with D possibly matching TRBD1 (6 bases). Trimming took 5 bases from V and 1 from J, leaving 11 bases between them. CDR1 and CDR2 (germline): SGHVS, FQNEAQ. This CDR3 contains 14 residues. The CDR3 region is CASSPGGHNYGYTF. The DNA of the CDR3 is TGTGCCAGCAGCCCCGGGGGGCATAACTATGGCTACACCTTC.

Worth noting for this clonotype: A far larger clone is a single base away, which makes a read error likely. The V call is TRBV5-1, the J call TRBJ2-5, with D hard to call. Germline CDR1 and CDR2: SGHRS and YFSETQ. V was clipped by 3 bases and J by 11 bases, with 11 bases between them. This CDR3 is 11 amino acids long. DNA of the CDR3: TGCGCCAGCAGCTCAGCTAATGAGCAGTACTTC. Translating gives CASSSANEQYF.

This clonotype was seen at least ten times. The V and J genes are TRBV25-1 and TRBJ2-4; TRBD2 matches 9 bases. V was pared by 3 bases and J by 1 base, with 10 bases of the junction left unmatched. The CDR3 has 18 residues. Germline-derived CDR1 and CDR2 are MGHDK and SYGVNS. CDR3 sequence: CASSDAGGIRRAKNIQYF. The CDR3 DNA reads TGTGCCAGCAGTGATGCGGGAGGGATTCGGAGGGCCAAAAACATTCAGTACTTC.

This clonotype was detected ten times or more. This chain joins TRBV24-1 and TRBJ2-2; TRBD2 matches at 8 bases. The germline V gene has CDR1 KGHDR and CDR2 SFDVKD. The ends lost 3 bases at V and 6 bases at J; junction bases unmatched: 8. This CDR3 has 16 residues. The CDR3 sequence is CATSDPSLRGAGELFF. DNA of the CDR3: TGTGCCACCAGTGATCCGTCGTTGCGGGGGGCCGGGGAGCTGTTTTTT.

On this clonotype: This could be a read error, since a much larger clone is one nucleotide away. The rearrangement joins TRBV29-1 to TRBJ2-2; D possibly corresponds to TRBD1 (6 bases). The germline V gene has CDR1 SQVTM and CDR2 ANQGSEA. This CDR3 spans 14 amino acids. The CDR3 region has the DNA TGCGGCATAACAGGGTCGTTGGACACCGGGGAGCTGTTTTTT. This encodes CGITGSLDTGELFF.

Of note for this clonotype: One end of the junction varies from germline; a read error may be responsible. The chain links TRBV20-1 to TRBJ2-5, with D tentatively TRBD2 (6 bases). The germline CDR1 and CDR2 sequences are DFQATT and SNEGSKA (reference sequence). This CDR3 is 15 amino acids long. This chain's CDR3 is CSARDPRGPQETQYF. CDR3 bases: TGCAGCGCTAGAGATCCGCGGGGACCCCAAGAGACCCAGTACTTC.

The V call is TRBV21-1, the J call TRBJ1-5; the table assigns TRBD1, which was not confirmed against the DNA. TRBV21-1 is a known pseudogene. The CDR3 sequence is 18 residues long. CDR3: CASSKVTGQVARNQPQHF. CDR3 DNA sequence: TGTGCCAGCAGCAAAGTGACAGGACAGGTCGCCAGAAATCAGCCCCAGCATTTT.